The entry that follows covers one T cell receptor beta chain sequence. Its antigen is currently unknown. The sample comes from a study of PD-1 blockade in classical Hodgkin lymphoma. All patients experienced relapse after autologous stem cell transplantation, and brentuximab vedotin exposure was variable. Best outcomes ranged across complete response, partial response and progressive disease. This CDR3 is built from 12 residues. Trimming cost V 1 base and J 5 bases, with 4 bases left between them. From germline, CDR1 is SGHVS and CDR2 FNYEAQ. Notes on the study in general: Complete responders started with a diversity level that resembled newly diagnosed patients at baseline.

Sequencing was performed with immunoSEQ multiplex PCR; in TCRdb, only in-frame clones are kept and a portion is missing. The sample has under 25,000 clones, 77% seen once. J is TRBJ2-3 and V is TRBV7-6; D remains unclear. The sequenced sample was peripheral blood mononuclear cells (PBMCs), obtained before the second cycle of nivolumab. This clonotype was sampled from a human donor with classical Hodgkin lymphoma. The DNA of the CDR3 is TGTGCCAGCAGCTTAGATTTAGATACGCAGTATTTT. It specifies CASSLDLDTQYF.